This T cell receptor beta chain appears in the sequencing data of a study of OX40 agonist ivuxolimab in advanced cancers. The length of the CDR3 is 12 residues. V dropped 5 bases and J dropped 10 bases, with 14 bases sitting between them. From germline, CDR1 is SGHVS and CDR2 FNYEAQ. Patients were ineligible given autoimmune disease history or systemic immunosuppression. Clones were sequenced by immunoSEQ multiplex PCR, and TCRdb holds only the in-frame ones, with some missing. The table has tens of thousands of clones, approximately 90% seen once. This clone was seen a single time. This rearrangement joins TRBV7-6 to TRBJ1-1; D is undetermined. The sequenced sample was CD4+ or CD8+ T cells sorted from blood, obtained in a trial of the OX40 agonist ivuxolimab. The sequence was obtained from an adult with an advanced solid tumor such as melanoma, head and neck, liver or kidney cancer. CDR3 sequence: CASSAVEPPAFF. The CDR3 bases are TGTGCCAGCAGCGCGGTCGAGCCGCCAGCTTTCTTT.